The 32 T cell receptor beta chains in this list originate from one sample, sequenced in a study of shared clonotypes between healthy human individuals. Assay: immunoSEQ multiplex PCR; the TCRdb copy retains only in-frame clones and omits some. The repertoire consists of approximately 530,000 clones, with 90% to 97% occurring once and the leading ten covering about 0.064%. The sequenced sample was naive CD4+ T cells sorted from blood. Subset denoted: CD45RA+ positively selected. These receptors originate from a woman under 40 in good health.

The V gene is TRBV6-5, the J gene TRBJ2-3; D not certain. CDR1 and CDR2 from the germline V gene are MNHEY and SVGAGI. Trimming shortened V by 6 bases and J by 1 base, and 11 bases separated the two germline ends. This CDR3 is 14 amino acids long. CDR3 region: CASSFWVGTDTQYF. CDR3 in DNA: TGTGCCAGCAGCTTTTGGGTCGGCACAGATACGCAGTATTTT.

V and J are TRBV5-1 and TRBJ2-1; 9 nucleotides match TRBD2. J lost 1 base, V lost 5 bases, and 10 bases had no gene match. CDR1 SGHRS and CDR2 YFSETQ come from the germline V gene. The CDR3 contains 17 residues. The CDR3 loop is CASRRGSLAGSYNEQFF. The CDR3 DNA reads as TGCGCCAGCAGGCGTGGCTCTCTAGCGGGATCCTACAATGAGCAGTTCTTC.

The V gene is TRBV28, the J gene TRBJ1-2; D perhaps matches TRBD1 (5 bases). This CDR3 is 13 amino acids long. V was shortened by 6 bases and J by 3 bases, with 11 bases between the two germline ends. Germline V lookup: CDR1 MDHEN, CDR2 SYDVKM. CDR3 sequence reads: CASSPDTDYGYTF. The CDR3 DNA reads TGTGCCAGCAGCCCGGACACAGACTATGGCTACACCTTC.

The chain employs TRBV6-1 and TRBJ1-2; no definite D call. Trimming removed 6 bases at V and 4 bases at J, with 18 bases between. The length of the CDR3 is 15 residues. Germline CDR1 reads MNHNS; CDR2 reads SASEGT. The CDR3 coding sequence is TGTGCCAGCAGCCAGCAGGAGGGATTAAGCTATGGCTACACCTTC. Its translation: CASSQQEGLSYGYTF.

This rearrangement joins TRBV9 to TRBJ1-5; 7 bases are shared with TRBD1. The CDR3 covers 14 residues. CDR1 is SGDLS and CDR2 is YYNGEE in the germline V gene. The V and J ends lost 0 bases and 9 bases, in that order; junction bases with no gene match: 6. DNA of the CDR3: TGTGCCAGCAGCGTAGAAACAGGGGATTCGCCCCAGCATTTT. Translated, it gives CASSVETGDSPQHF.

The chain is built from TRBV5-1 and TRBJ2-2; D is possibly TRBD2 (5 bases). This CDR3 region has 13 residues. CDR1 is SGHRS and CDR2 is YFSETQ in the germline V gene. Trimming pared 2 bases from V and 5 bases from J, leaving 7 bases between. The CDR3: CASSFSGTGELFF. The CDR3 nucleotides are TGCGCCAGCAGCTTCTCGGGGACCGGGGAGCTGTTTTTT.

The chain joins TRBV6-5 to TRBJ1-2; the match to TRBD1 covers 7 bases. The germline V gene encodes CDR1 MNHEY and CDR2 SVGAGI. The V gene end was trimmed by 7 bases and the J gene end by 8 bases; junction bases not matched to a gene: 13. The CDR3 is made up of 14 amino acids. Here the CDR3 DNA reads TGTGCCAGCACTCGAGGGAGGGGGCTAGGGGGCTACACCTTC. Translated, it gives CASTRGRGLGGYTF.

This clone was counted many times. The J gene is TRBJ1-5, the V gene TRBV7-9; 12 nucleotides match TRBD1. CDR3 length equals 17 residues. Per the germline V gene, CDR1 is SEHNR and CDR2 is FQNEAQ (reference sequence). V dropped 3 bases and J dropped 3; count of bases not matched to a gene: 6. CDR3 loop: CASSFLPGQGANQPQHF. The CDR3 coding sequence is TGTGCCAGCAGCTTCCTGCCGGGACAGGGGGCCAATCAGCCCCAGCATTTT. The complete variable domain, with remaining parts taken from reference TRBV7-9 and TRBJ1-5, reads DTGVSQNPRHKITKRGQNVTFRCDPISEHNRLYWYRQTLGQGPEFLTYFQNEAQLEKSRLLSDRFSAERPKGSFSTLEIQRTEQGDSAMYLCASSFLPGQGANQPQHFGDGTRLSIL.

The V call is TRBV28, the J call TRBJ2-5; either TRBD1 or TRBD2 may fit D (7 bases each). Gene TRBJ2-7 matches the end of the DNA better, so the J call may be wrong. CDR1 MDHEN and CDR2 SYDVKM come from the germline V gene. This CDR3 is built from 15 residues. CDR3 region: CASIPGRGRATEQYF. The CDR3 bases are TGTGCCAGCATCCCAGGCAGGGGGAGGGCGACCGAGCAGTACTTC.

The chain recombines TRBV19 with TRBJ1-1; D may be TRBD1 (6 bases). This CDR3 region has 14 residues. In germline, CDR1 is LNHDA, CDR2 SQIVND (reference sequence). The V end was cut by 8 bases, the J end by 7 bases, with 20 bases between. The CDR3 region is CASRSGTFAGEAFF. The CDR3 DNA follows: TGTGCCAGTCGCTCCGGGACATTCGCCGGTGAAGCTTTCTTT.

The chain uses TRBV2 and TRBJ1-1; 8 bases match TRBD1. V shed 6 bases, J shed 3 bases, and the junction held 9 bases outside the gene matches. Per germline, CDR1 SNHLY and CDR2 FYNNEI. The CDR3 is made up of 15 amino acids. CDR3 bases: TGTGCCAGCAGGAGGCAGGGGGCGCTGGACACTGAAGCTTTCTTT. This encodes CASRRQGALDTEAFF.

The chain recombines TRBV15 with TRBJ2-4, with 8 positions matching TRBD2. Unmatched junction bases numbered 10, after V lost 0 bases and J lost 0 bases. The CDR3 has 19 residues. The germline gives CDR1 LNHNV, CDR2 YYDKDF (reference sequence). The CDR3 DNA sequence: TGTGCCACCAGCAGAGATGGGTCGGCGGGGGGACTAGCCAAAAACATTCAGTACTTC. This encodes CATSRDGSAGGLAKNIQYF.

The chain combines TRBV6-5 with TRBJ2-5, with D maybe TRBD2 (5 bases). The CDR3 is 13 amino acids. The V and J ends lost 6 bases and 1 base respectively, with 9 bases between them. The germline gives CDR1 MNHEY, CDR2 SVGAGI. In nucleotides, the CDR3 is TGTGCCAGCAGATGGAGCGGCCAAGAGACCCAGTACTTC. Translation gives CASRWSGQETQYF.

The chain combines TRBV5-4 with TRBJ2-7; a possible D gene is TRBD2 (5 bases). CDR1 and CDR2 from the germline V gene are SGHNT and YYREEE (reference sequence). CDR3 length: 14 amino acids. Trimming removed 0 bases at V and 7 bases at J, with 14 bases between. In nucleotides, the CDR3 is TGTGCCAGCAGCTTGGAGAGGGCCTTTAGGGAGCAGTACTTC. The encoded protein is CASSLERAFREQYF.

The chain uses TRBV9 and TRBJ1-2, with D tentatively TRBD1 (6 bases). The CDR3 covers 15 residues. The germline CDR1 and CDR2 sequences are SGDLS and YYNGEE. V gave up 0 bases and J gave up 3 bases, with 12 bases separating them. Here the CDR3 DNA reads TGTGCCAGCAGCGTAGGGGGGGCGTCTTACTATGGCTACACCTTC. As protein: CASSVGGASYYGYTF.

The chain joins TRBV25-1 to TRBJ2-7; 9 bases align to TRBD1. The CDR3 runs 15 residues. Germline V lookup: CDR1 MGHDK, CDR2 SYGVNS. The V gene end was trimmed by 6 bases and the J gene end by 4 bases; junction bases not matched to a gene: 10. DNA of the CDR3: TGTGCCAGCAGAGGTCTCGGGACAGGGATATACGAGCAGTACTTC. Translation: CASRGLGTGIYEQYF.

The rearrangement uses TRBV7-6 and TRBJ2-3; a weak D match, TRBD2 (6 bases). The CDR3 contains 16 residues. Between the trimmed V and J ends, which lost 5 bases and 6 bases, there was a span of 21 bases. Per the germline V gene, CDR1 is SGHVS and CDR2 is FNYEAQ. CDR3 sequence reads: CASSPAGLSNWDTQYF. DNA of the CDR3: TGTGCCAGCAGCCCGGCGGGACTTAGTAACTGGGATACGCAGTATTTT.

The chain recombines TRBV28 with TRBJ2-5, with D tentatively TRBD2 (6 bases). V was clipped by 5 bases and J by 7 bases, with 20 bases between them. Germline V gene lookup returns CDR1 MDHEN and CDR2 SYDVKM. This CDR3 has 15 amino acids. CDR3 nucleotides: TGTGCCAGCAGTCCCAACCCTTTGGGACTTGGGACCCAGTACTTC. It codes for CASSPNPLGLGTQYF.

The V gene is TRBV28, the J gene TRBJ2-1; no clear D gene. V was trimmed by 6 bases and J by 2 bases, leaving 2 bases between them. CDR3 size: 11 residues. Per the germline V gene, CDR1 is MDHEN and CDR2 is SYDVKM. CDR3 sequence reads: CASSPYNEQFF. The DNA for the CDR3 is TGTGCCAGCAGCCCCTACAATGAGCAGTTCTTC.

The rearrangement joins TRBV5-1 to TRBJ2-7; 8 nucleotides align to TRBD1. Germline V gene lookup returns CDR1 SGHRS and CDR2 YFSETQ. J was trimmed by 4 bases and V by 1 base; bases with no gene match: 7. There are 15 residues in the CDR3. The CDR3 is CASSLSQGVSYEQYF. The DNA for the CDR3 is TGCGCCAGCAGCTTGTCACAGGGGGTGTCTTACGAGCAGTACTTC.

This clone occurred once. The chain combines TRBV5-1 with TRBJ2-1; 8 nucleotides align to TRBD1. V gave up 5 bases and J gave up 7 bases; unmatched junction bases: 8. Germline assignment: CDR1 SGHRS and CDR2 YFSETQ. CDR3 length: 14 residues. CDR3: CASSHDRGENEQFF. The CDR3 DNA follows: TGCGCCAGCAGTCACGACAGGGGCGAAAATGAGCAGTTCTTC.

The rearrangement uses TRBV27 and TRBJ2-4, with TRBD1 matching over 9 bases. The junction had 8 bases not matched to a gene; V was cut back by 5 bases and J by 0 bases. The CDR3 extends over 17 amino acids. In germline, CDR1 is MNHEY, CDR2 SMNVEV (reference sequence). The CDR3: CASSKGQGLIAKNIQYF. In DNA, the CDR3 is TGTGCCAGCAGTAAAGGACAGGGGTTAATAGCCAAAAACATTCAGTACTTC.

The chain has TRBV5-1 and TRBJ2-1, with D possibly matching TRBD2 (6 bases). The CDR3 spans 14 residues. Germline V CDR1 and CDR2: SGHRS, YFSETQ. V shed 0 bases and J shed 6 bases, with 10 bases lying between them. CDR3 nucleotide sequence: TGCGCCAGCAGCTTGGACTTAGCGGCCAATGAGCAGTTCTTC. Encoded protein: CASSLDLAANEQFF.

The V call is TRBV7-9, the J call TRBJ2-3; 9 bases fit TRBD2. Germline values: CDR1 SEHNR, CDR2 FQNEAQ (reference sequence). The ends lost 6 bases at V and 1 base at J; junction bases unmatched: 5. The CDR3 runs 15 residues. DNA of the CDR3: TGTGCCAGCAGTCATAGACTAGCGGGCACAGATACGCAGTATTTT. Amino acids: CASSHRLAGTDTQYF.

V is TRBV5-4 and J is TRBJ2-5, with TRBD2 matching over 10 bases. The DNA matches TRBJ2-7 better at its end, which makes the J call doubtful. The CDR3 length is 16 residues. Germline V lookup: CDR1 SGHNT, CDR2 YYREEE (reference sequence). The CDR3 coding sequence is TGTGCCAGCAGCTTGCTAGCGGGAGCAGCCGCACACGAGCAGTACTTC. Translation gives CASSLLAGAAAHEQYF.

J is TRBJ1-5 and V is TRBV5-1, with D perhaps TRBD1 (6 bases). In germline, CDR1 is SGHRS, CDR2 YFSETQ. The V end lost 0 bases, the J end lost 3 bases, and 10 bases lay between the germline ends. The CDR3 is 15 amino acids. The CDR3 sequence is CASSLEGGPNQPQHF. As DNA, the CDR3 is TGCGCCAGCAGCTTGGAGGGGGGTCCCAATCAGCCCCAGCATTTT.

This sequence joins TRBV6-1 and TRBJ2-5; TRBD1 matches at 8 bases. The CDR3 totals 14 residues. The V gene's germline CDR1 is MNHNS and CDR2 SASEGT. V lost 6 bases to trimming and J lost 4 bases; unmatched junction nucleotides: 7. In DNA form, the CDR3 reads TGTGCCAGCAGGGTGACAGGGGCCAGAGAGACCCAGTACTTC. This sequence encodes CASRVTGARETQYF.

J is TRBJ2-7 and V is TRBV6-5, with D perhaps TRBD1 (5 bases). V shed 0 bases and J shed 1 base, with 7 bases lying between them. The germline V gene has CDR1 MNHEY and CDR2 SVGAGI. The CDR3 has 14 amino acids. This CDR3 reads CASSYSYRSYEQYF. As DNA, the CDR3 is TGTGCCAGCAGTTACTCCTACAGGTCCTACGAGCAGTACTTC.

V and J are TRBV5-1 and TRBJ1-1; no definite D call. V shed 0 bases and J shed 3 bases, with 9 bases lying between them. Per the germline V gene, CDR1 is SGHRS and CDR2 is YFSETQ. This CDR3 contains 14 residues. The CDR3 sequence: CASSLVQKDTEAFF. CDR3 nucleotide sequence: TGCGCCAGCAGCTTGGTTCAGAAAGACACTGAAGCTTTCTTT.

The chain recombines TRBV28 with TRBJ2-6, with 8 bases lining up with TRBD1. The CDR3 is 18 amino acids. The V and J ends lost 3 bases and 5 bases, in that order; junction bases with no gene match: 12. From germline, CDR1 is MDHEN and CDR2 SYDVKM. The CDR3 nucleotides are TGTGCCAGCAGTTTGGCCGGGACAGGCGCCCCCCGGGCCAACGTCCTGACTTTC. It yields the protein CASSLAGTGAPRANVLTF.

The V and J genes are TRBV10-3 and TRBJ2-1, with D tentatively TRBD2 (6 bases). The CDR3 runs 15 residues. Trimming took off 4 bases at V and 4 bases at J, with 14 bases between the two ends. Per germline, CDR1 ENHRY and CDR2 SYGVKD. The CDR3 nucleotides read TGTGCCATCAGTGCGGTTTCTAGCGCTTACAATGAGCAGTTCTTC. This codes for CAISAVSSAYNEQFF.

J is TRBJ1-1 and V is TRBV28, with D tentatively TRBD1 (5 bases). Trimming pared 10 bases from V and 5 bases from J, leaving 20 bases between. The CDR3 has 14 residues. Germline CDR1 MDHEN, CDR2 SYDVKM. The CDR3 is CATRIGGEETEAFF. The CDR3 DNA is TGTGCCACCCGGATCGGGGGGGAGGAAACTGAAGCTTTCTTT.